One sample yielded the 10 T cell receptor beta chains listed below, sequenced in a study of blood T cell repertoires in COVID-19. Assay used: immunoSEQ multiplex PCR; TCRdb lists only in-frame clones, some missing. The sample yields 300,000 to 350,000 clones, roughly 87% seen once. The sequenced sample consisted of PBMCs or T cells enriched from blood (not recorded which). The source is a woman aged 18-29 years who had recovered from COVID-19.

V is TRBV19 and J is TRBJ1-6; D may be TRBD1 (6 bases). V lost 3 bases to trimming and J lost 10 bases, with 19 bases between them. CDR3 length: 16 amino acids. CDR1 and CDR2 (germline): LNHDA, SQIVND (reference sequence). CDR3 DNA sequence: TGTGCCAGTAGTATCGCCACAGGGAGCCGAGGCTCACCCCTCCACTTT. It yields the protein CASSIATGSRGSPLHF.

The CDR3 DNA reads as TGTGCCAGCAGTCTAGGACAGGGAGCGGCAACTAATGAAAAACTGTTTTTT. Translating gives CASSLGQGAATNEKLFF. V and J are TRBV6-6 and TRBJ1-4; 8 nucleotides agree with TRBD1. Trimming removed 5 bases from V and 0 bases from J; junction bases left unmatched: 8. This CDR3 comprises 17 residues. Germline-derived CDR1 and CDR2 are MNHNY and SVGAGI (reference sequence).

This clone was picked up a small number of times. The chain is built from TRBV15 and TRBJ1-2; 8 bases map to TRBD1. The germline V gene has CDR1 LNHNV and CDR2 YYDKDF (reference sequence). Trimming removed 0 bases from V and 8 bases from J; junction bases left unmatched: 8. The CDR3 loop spans 15 amino acids. In DNA, the CDR3 is TGTGCCACCAGCAGAGAGCTCTCGACAGGGGTAGGCTACACCTTC. This sequence encodes CATSRELSTGVGYTF.

The chain is built from TRBV5-4 and TRBJ1-1; D remains unclear. This CDR3 is built from 12 residues. Germline V gives CDR1 SGHNT, CDR2 YYREEE (reference sequence). Deletions cut 0 bases from V and 7 bases from J, with 7 bases between. CDR3 in DNA: TGTGCCAGCAGCTTGGACACATTTGAAGCTTTCTTT. Protein: CASSLDTFEAFF.

V gene TRBV19 combines with J gene TRBJ2-4, with TRBD2 identical over 8 bases. J lost 2 bases, V lost 5 bases, and 5 bases had no gene match. CDR3 length: 15 amino acids. Germline CDR1 is LNHDA and CDR2 is SQIVND (reference sequence). This chain's CDR3 is CASSLSGGPKNIQYF. Written as DNA, the CDR3 is TGTGCCAGTAGTCTCTCGGGAGGGCCCAAAAACATTCAGTACTTC.

The chain combines TRBV7-3 with TRBJ2-5; 9 bases are a match to TRBD2. Per the germline V gene, CDR1 is SGHTA and CDR2 is FQGTGA. With V trimmed by 1 base and J by 2 bases, 5 bases remained unmatched. The CDR3 is 16 amino acids. The CDR3 DNA reads as TGTGCCAGCAGCTTAAGGCTAGCGGGGACACAAGAGACCCAGTACTTC. It encodes CASSLRLAGTQETQYF.

The rearrangement links TRBV25-1 to TRBJ1-2; D may be TRBD1 (6 bases). Trimming took off 4 bases at V and 4 bases at J, with 7 bases between the two ends. This CDR3 is 12 amino acids long. Germline V gives CDR1 MGHDK, CDR2 SYGVNS. As DNA, the CDR3 is TGTGCCAGCAGTGTAGGGGGCTATGGCTACACCTTC. Its protein product is CASSVGGYGYTF.

This chain connects TRBV15 to TRBJ1-2; TRBD1 matches at 9 bases. Germline CDR1 and CDR2: LNHNV and YYDKDF (reference sequence). The trim removed 1 base at V and 4 bases at J, leaving 10 bases unmatched. The CDR3 has 17 amino acids. The DNA of the CDR3 is TGTGCCACCAGCAGAGCCTTCGGGACAGGGAATGCCTATGGCTACACCTTC. Translated, it gives CATSRAFGTGNAYGYTF.

The V gene is TRBV5-1, the J gene TRBJ2-1; 7 nucleotides match TRBD1. The CDR3 extends over 16 amino acids. The germline gives CDR1 SGHRS, CDR2 YFSETQ. V trimming: 5 bases; J trimming: 0 bases; junction bases outside the gene matches: 8. The chain's CDR3 is CASRKTGQSSYNEQFF. In DNA, the CDR3 is TGCGCCAGCAGAAAGACGGGACAGAGCTCCTACAATGAGCAGTTCTTC.

V and J are TRBV28 and TRBJ1-5, with unresolved D. Trimming took off 7 bases at V and 0 bases at J, with 22 bases between the two ends. This CDR3 spans 18 amino acids. Germline V CDR1 and CDR2: MDHEN, SYDVKM. The DNA of the CDR3 is TGTGCCAGCATCCCGACACGGACTTCCAAAATTAGCAATCAGCCCCAGCATTTT. Translation gives CASIPTRTSKISNQPQHF.